Below are 27 T cell receptor beta chains sequenced from a single sample in a study of T cells in Graves' hyperthyroidism and ophthalmopathy. Amplified TCR beta CDR3 regions derived from RNA transcripts. The HTBI primer set was used in a first-round RT-PCR of the TCR CDR3. MiXCR, applied by TCRdb to the multiplex PCR reads, yields one record per CDR3 protein. This table holds around 350,000 distinct CDR3 sequences, about 13% found once. The sample consisted of blood. Receptors originate from a young woman with Graves' hyperthyroidism.

CDR3 sequence reads: CASRRRTSQFNTGELFF. CDR3 coding DNA: TGTGCCAGCAGGCGCCGGACAAGCCAGTTCAACACCGGGGAGCTGTTTTTT. The rearrangement uses TRBV6-1 and TRBJ2-2; possible D gene TRBD1, 5 bases. This CDR3 comprises 17 residues. Germline V gives CDR1 MNHNS, CDR2 SASEGT. The germline V and J ends were trimmed by 6 bases and 2 bases, with 19 bases remaining between them.

This clonotype was observed at least ten times. The rearrangement links TRBV6-2 or TRBV6-3 to TRBJ1-2, with D possibly matching TRBD1 (5 bases). The CDR3 loop spans 13 amino acids. The V gene lost 6 bases and the J gene lost 2 bases, with 10 bases spanning the gap. Germline V CDR1 and CDR2: MNHEY, SVGEGT. The CDR3 sequence is CASRGPPNYGYTF. The CDR3 nucleotides read TGTGCCAGCAGGGGGCCGCCCAACTATGGCTACACCTTC.

This clonotype has ten or more counts. V gene TRBV15 combines with J gene TRBJ2-3; 9 bases fit TRBD2. The CDR3 contains 16 residues. Germline V gene data show CDR1 as LNHNV and CDR2 as YYDKDF (reference sequence). Losses at the gene ends were 0 bases for V and 8 bases for J; bases not matched to a gene: 9. CDR3 region: CATSREPRREGGTQYF. The CDR3 nucleotides are TGTGCCACCAGCAGAGAACCGAGGCGGGAGGGAGGTACGCAGTATTTT.

For this clonotype: Compared with germline, one end of the junction differs, possibly owing to a read error. This chain joins TRBV18 and TRBJ2-3, with a possible D match to TRBD1 (5 bases). The germline V gene encodes CDR1 KGHSH and CDR2 LQKENI. This CDR3 spans 12 amino acids. The chain's CDR3 is CANSPDSNTQYF. CDR3 bases: TGTGCCAACTCACCCGACAGTAATACGCAGTATTTT.

This clonotype was detected only a few times. This chain links TRBV5-8 with TRBJ1-5, with TRBD1 identical over 7 bases. The CDR3 consists of 15 residues. Per germline, CDR1 SGHTS and CDR2 YDEGEE. V dropped 0 bases and J dropped 3; count of bases not matched to a gene: 3. CDR3 residues: CASSLGGQPNQPQHF. The CDR3 coding sequence is TGTGCCAGCAGCTTGGGGGGACAGCCCAATCAGCCCCAGCATTTT.

Many counts were recorded for this clonotype. The chain employs TRBV18 and TRBJ1-1; D gene uncertain. Trimming took off 2 bases at V and 7 bases at J, with 14 bases between the two ends. The CDR3 consists of 14 residues. Germline CDR1 reads KGHSH; CDR2 reads LQKENI. This chain's CDR3 is CASSPDLRDIEAFF. The CDR3, as DNA: TGTGCCAGCTCACCAGACCTACGCGACATTGAAGCTTTCTTT.

This clonotype showed up just a few times. This chain joins TRBV4-3 and TRBJ2-2, with D possibly TRBD2 on 5 matching bases. The CDR3 has 14 residues. In germline, CDR1 is LGHNA, CDR2 YSLEER. Trimming took off 4 bases at V and 5 bases at J, with 11 bases between the two ends. The CDR3 region is CASSRGYQTGELFF. The DNA for the CDR3 is TGCGCCAGCAGCCGCGGGTACCAGACCGGGGAGCTGTTTTTT.

In this sample, this clonotype turned up many times. The chain joins TRBV6-2 or TRBV6-3 to TRBJ2-1; TRBD2 matches 16 bases. CDR3 length equals 19 residues. Trimming took 0 bases from V and 10 from J; bases not matched to a gene: 12. Germline assignment: CDR1 MNHEY and CDR2 SVGEGT. The chain's CDR3 is CASSYSSRGLAGGPKEQFF. The CDR3 DNA reads TGTGCCAGCAGTTACTCGAGCCGGGGACTAGCGGGAGGGCCTAAAGAGCAGTTCTTC.

The sample holds a few counts of this clonotype. The genes are TRBV4-2 and TRBJ2-2; no reliable D call. With 0 bases removed from V and 3 bases from J, the gap between germline ends came to 14 bases. The CDR3 totals 17 residues. From germline, CDR1 is LGHNA and CDR2 YNFKEQ. CDR3 coding DNA: TGTGCCAGCAGCCAAGATGGGGTCACCCCGCACACCGGGGAGCTGTTTTTT. Amino acid sequence: CASSQDGVTPHTGELFF.

This clonotype was observed many times. This chain uses TRBV3-1 with TRBJ1-5; 10 bases align to TRBD1. Per the germline V gene, CDR1 is LGHDT and CDR2 is YNNKEL (reference sequence). The J segment lost 4 bases and the V segment lost 3 bases, leaving 6 bases of the junction unmatched. CDR3 length: 16 amino acids. This chain's CDR3 is CASSQRQGATNQPQHF. The CDR3 DNA sequence: TGTGCCAGCAGCCAGCGACAGGGGGCGACTAATCAGCCCCAGCATTTT.

This clonotype was recorded at least ten times. The V and J genes are TRBV19 and TRBJ2-5; 10 positions match TRBD2. Per the germline V gene, CDR1 is LNHDA and CDR2 is SQIVND (reference sequence). V lost 6 bases, J lost 4 bases, and 5 bases stayed unmatched. CDR3 size: 14 residues. CDR3 DNA sequence: TGTGCCAGTAGGAACATAGCGGGGGGAGAGACCCAGTACTTC. This encodes CASRNIAGGETQYF. Variable domain in full (rest from reference TRBV19 and TRBJ2-5): DGGITQSPKYLFRKEGQNVTLSCEQNLNHDAMYWYRQDPGQGLRLIYYSQIVNDFQKGDIAEGYSVSREKKESFPLTVTSAQKNPTAFYLCASRNIAGGETQYFGPGTRLLVL.

This clonotype was seen more than once but under ten times. This sequence joins TRBV12-3 or TRBV12-4 and TRBJ1-1; TRBD1 agrees at 8 bases. The CDR3 contains 14 residues. V lost 6 bases, J lost 1 base, and 4 bases stayed unmatched. The DNA for the CDR3 is TGTGCCAGCAGGCAGACAGGGGCGAACACTGAAGCTTTCTTT. It encodes CASRQTGANTEAFF.

The table lists this clonotype with many counts. This chain connects TRBV20-1 to TRBJ1-1, with D uncertain. The CDR3 consists of 14 residues. Trimming cost V 3 bases and J 3 bases, with 14 bases left between them. Germline V gene data show CDR1 as DFQATT and CDR2 as SNEGSKA (reference sequence). The CDR3 loop reads CSARSQPLYTEAFF. The CDR3 nucleotides are TGCAGTGCTAGGTCCCAACCCCTTTACACTGAAGCTTTCTTT.

This clonotype has a handful of counts. The chain employs TRBV6-1 and TRBJ1-4; D possibly corresponds to TRBD1 (6 bases). V gave up 3 bases and J gave up 7 bases, with 15 bases separating them. Germline CDR1 MNHNS, CDR2 SASEGT. The CDR3 consists of 15 residues. CDR3 bases: TGTGCCAGCAGTGAGAGGAGGGGGGTTTTTGAAAAACTGTTTTTT. Its translation: CASSERRGVFEKLFF.

The chain combines TRBV20-1 with TRBJ2-3, with TRBD2 matching over 8 bases. Germline-derived CDR1 and CDR2 are DFQATT and SNEGSKA (reference sequence). The CDR3 sequence is 17 residues long. V was clipped by 1 base and J by 5 bases; unmatched bases: 14. The CDR3 sequence is CSARGSGIIQIRDTQYF. CDR3 coding DNA: TGCAGTGCTAGAGGTAGCGGGATTATCCAAATCCGAGATACGCAGTATTTT.

Note on this clonotype: This clone may be a read error of a much larger clone one base away. The rearrangement links TRBV20-1 to TRBJ2-5, with 8 bases fitting TRBD2. The germline gives CDR1 DFQATT, CDR2 SNEGSKA (reference sequence). CDR3 length equals 15 residues. CDR3 bases: TGCAGTGTTAGAGATTGGGCGGGGGGTGATGAGACCCAGTACTTC. As protein: CSVRDWAGGDETQYF.

Many counts were recorded for this clonotype. V gene TRBV15 combines with J gene TRBJ1-5; D is ambiguous. V was clipped by 2 bases and J by 5 bases, with 19 bases between them. This CDR3 is built from 17 residues. Germline CDR1 reads LNHNV; CDR2 reads YYDKDF (reference sequence). The DNA for the CDR3 is TGTGCCACCAGCAGACGCAGTGGGGTTCCCTTGGATCAGCCCCAGCATTTT. Translating gives CATSRRSGVPLDQPQHF.

This chain joins TRBV12-3 or TRBV12-4 and TRBJ2-3; tentatively, D is TRBD1 (6 bases). The CDR3 is made up of 14 amino acids. Trimming took off 5 bases at V and 1 base at J, with 10 bases between the two ends. Written as DNA, the CDR3 is TGTGCCAGCAGTATACGGACAGGCACAGATACGCAGTATTTT. Translating it yields CASSIRTGTDTQYF.

This clonotype occurred many times. This sequence joins TRBV3-1 and TRBJ1-2; 9 bases are shared with TRBD1. This CDR3 spans 16 amino acids. The junction had 9 bases not matched to a gene; V was cut back by 0 bases and J by 7 bases. The germline gives CDR1 LGHDT, CDR2 YNNKEL (reference sequence). CDR3 DNA sequence: TGTGCCAGCAGCCAAGATAATTGGACAGGGGATCGTGGCTACACCTTC. As protein: CASSQDNWTGDRGYTF.

This clonotype occurred many times. The rearrangement links TRBV20-1 to TRBJ1-1; TRBD1 aligns across 8 bases. The trim removed 0 bases at V and 6 bases at J, leaving 3 bases unmatched. Per the germline V gene, CDR1 is DFQATT and CDR2 is SNEGSKA (reference sequence). The CDR3 has 13 amino acids. The CDR3 region has the DNA TGCAGTGCTAGAGACCCGGACAGGGCTGAAGCTTTCTTT. Its translation is CSARDPDRAEAFF.

This clonotype was found many times. J is TRBJ2-3 and V is TRBV28; no definite D call. CDR3 length: 15 amino acids. Trimming left V 2 bases short and J 2 bases short, with 11 bases between. Germline loops: CDR1 MDHEN, CDR2 SYDVKM. The CDR3 nucleotides read TGTGCCAGCAGTTTACCAAGCAGCCACACAGATACGCAGTATTTT. Translated, it gives CASSLPSSHTDTQYF.

Ten or more counts support this clonotype. Here the CDR3 DNA reads TGTGCCAGCAGCGATGGACTACTTGGCTACGAGCAGTACTTC. This encodes CASSDGLLGYEQYF. The V gene is TRBV13, the J gene TRBJ2-7, with D tentatively TRBD2 (6 bases). V was cut by 5 bases and J by 3 bases, with 14 bases left in between. The CDR3 is made up of 14 amino acids. CDR1 PRHDT and CDR2 FYEKMQ come from the germline V gene (reference sequence). Based on the CDR3 plus reference TRBV13 and TRBJ2-7, the full variable domain is AAGVIQSPRHLIKEKRETATLKCYPIPRHDTVYWYQQGPGQDPQFLISFYEKMQSDKGSIPDRFSAQQFSDYHSELNMSSLELGDSALYFCASSDGLLGYEQYFGPGTRLTVT.

This clonotype was counted ten times or more. This chain uses TRBV11-2 with TRBJ2-1, with TRBD2 identical over 12 bases. CDR3 length equals 14 residues. Germline loops: CDR1 SGHAT, CDR2 FQNNGV. Germline trimming cut 3 bases from V and 8 bases from J; bases unmatched to any gene: 2. The CDR3 bases are TGTGCCAGCAGCTTCGGACTAGCGGGATATGAGCAGTTCTTC. Protein sequence: CASSFGLAGYEQFF. Full variable domain (rest looked up from reference TRBV11-2 and TRBJ2-1): EAGVAQSPRYKIIEKRQSVAFWCNPISGHATLYWYQQILGQGPKLLIQFQNNGVVDDSQLPKDRFSAERLKGVDSTLKIQPAKLEDSAVYLCASSFGLAGYEQFFGPGTRLTVL.

The chain recombines TRBV2 with TRBJ2-1, with D unclear. Germline V gene data show CDR1 as SNHLY and CDR2 as FYNNEI. The length of the CDR3 is 14 residues. V gave up 2 bases and J gave up 8 bases, with 13 bases separating them. CDR3 sequence (DNA): TGTGCCAGCAGTGAAAGGGTGTCCGTTGATGAGCAGTTCTTC. It codes for CASSERVSVDEQFF. Variable domain in full (rest from reference TRBV2 and TRBJ2-1): EPEVTQTPSHQVTQMGQEVILRCVPISNHLYFYWYRQILGQKVEFLVSFYNNEISEKSEIFDDQFSVERPDGSNFTLKIRSTKLEDSAMYFCASSERVSVDEQFFGPGTRLTVL.

This clonotype was seen only once. The CDR3 ends on some other residue instead of the conserved phenylalanine or tryptophan, so this is likely a read error. The CDR3 region has the DNA TGCGCCAGCAGTAAGGCTCATACCTTCCCCTATGGCTACACCCTC. This sequence encodes CASSKAHTFPYGYTL. The chain couples TRBV10-2 to TRBJ1-2; D is undetermined. V was trimmed by 5 bases and J by 4 bases, leaving 17 bases between them. The CDR3 spans 15 residues. The germline V gene encodes CDR1 WSHSY and CDR2 SAAADI.

Many counts were recorded for this clonotype. This chain connects TRBV7-3 to TRBJ1-1, with D hard to call. The CDR3 is made up of 13 amino acids. Germline CDR1 and CDR2: SGHTA and FQGTGA. V gave up 1 base and J gave up 1 base, with 4 bases separating them. For the CDR3, the DNA is TGTGCCAGCAGCTTAAACGGGAACACTGAAGCTTTCTTT. Its protein product is CASSLNGNTEAFF.

V gene TRBV5-1 combines with J gene TRBJ2-1; 9 bases agree with TRBD2. The CDR3 runs to 15 residues. Germline V gives CDR1 SGHRS, CDR2 YFSETQ. Trimming cost V 4 bases and J 10 bases; bases outside gene matches: 12. This CDR3 reads CASSPVTSGNSEQFF. In DNA, the CDR3 is TGCGCCAGCAGCCCAGTGACTAGCGGAAATTCGGAGCAGTTCTTC.